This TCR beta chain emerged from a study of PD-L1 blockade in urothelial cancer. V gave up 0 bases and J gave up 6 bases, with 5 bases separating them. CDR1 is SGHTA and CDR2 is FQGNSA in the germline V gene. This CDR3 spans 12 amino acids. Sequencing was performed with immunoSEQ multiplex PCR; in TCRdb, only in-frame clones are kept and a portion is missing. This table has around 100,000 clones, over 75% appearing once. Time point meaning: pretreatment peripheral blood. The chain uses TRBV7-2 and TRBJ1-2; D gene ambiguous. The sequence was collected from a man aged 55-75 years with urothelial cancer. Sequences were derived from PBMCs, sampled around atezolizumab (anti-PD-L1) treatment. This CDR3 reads CASSLATHGYTF. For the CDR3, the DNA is TGTGCCAGCAGCTTAGCGACTCATGGCTACACCTTC.